This T cell receptor beta chain is from a study of T-cell memory formation after mild COVID-19 (dated by TCRdb to the early 2020s). For the study in its entirety: TCR sequence clusters from the two donors were largely donor specific. T-cell clones expanding and contracting after mild COVID-19 in two donors were tracked by longitudinal TCRalpha and TCRbeta repertoire sequencing. The cohort comprised two young, previously healthy adult volunteers, one female and one male. The study at large found these results: SARS-CoV-2 specificity of the second-wave clones peaking on day 37 was not confirmed. The study included only a couple of mild cases, and larger cohorts that include severe cases with pre-infection samples were judged to be necessary. Clones contracting from day 15 to 85 had balanced CD4/CD8 phenotypes, while a second wave expanding from day 15 to 37 was biased towards CD4+. Some responding clones were found in pre-infection memory, which suggests that pre-existing cross-reactive memory T cells took part in the SARS-CoV-2 response. Contracting CD4+ clones were found mainly in CM and EM memory subsets, while CD8+ clones were enriched in EMRA.

In the case of this clonotype: No cognate antigen has been identified for it. No much larger clone exists at a distance of one base, and base qualities are not known.

Spanning cysteine to phenylalanine, the CDR3 consists of 16 amino acids. The DNA shown is the 48-base CDR3, in frame from base 1. V was cut back by 0 bases and J by 2 bases, leaving a gap of 9 bases between them. Looking up the germline V gene yields CDR1 SGHRS and CDR2 YFSETQ. PBMCs were isolated by Ficoll-Paque density gradient centrifugation. Sequenced using an Illumina NovaSeq 6000. cDNA libraries for TCRalpha and TCRbeta were prepared by 5'RACE using constant-segment primers, with sample barcodes and unique molecular identifiers added. RNA was extracted from every sample with Trizol reagent. Library amplification was performed in two PCR steps, and a second sample barcode and Illumina TruSeq adapters were introduced in the second step. The libraries were sequenced on an Illumina NovaSeq using 2 x 150 bp paired-end reads. Per the source publication's procedure: Demultiplexing of reads and collapsing into UMI-guided consensus sequences were performed with migec v1.2.7. Using mixcr v2.1.11, UMI consensuses were aligned to TRA and TRB V and J templates and then assembled into clonotypes. A clonotype was counted as expanded or contracted only when both edgeR and NoisET called the clonotype significant, with the noise models trained on biological replicates. For edgeR calls, the thresholds were a false discovery rate-adjusted p below 0.01 and a log2 fold-change of 1. As an exploratory analysis of dynamics, PCA with hierarchical clustering was applied to max-normalized trajectories of the 1000 most abundant clonotypes. Each responding clone was given a CD4 or CD8 phenotype based on the CD4+ and CD8+ repertoires, which had been sequenced separately. TCRdb trimmed public reads at Q25 via fastp, called clones via MiXCR and kept in-frame beta chains. Rows with a matching CDR3 protein are joined into one entry that keeps the most common DNA and genes. Clone size and V and J calls follow TCRdb, not the original study. Counted in this sample were some 440,000 distinct CDR3 sequences; around 25% of them appeared once. The ten largest account for around 13% of the sample.

This sequence uses TRBV5-1 and TRBJ2-6; no confident D gene assignment can be made. This clonotype originated in an adult woman who had mild COVID-19 (a few samples of this study predate the infection). The sample titles of this study are shuffled in the database, so cell type and time point are left out; the donor was told from shared clones. Material: PBMCs or a T cell subset sorted from them (not recorded which). The CDR3 region reads CASSLALVTGANVLTF. The nucleotide sequence is TGCGCCAGCAGCTTGGCTCTCGTCACTGGGGCCAACGTCCTGACTTTC.